This entry is about one TCR beta chain. The CDR3 is 14 amino acids. V dropped 1 base and J dropped 9 bases, with 16 bases sitting between them. The germline CDR1 and CDR2 sequences are GTSNPN and SVGIG (reference sequence). The data were taken from a study of preoperative IRX-2 immunotherapy in early breast cancer. Assay: immunoSEQ multiplex PCR; the TCRdb copy retains only in-frame clones and omits some. This table holds about 43,000 clones, about 94% found once. Treatment meaning: preoperative locoregional IRX-2 cytokine immunotherapy. Patients received preoperative, locoregional IRX-2 cytokine immunotherapy in a phase Ib study.

The origin of this receptor is a human donor with breast cancer. The chain employs TRBV30 and TRBJ2-1; D is unclear. Sequenced material: tumor tissue, taken after IRX-2 immunotherapy. CDR3 coding DNA: TGTGCCTGGAGTGGATCAGGCGAGATTAGTGAGCAGTTCTTC. Its protein is CAWSGSGEISEQFF.